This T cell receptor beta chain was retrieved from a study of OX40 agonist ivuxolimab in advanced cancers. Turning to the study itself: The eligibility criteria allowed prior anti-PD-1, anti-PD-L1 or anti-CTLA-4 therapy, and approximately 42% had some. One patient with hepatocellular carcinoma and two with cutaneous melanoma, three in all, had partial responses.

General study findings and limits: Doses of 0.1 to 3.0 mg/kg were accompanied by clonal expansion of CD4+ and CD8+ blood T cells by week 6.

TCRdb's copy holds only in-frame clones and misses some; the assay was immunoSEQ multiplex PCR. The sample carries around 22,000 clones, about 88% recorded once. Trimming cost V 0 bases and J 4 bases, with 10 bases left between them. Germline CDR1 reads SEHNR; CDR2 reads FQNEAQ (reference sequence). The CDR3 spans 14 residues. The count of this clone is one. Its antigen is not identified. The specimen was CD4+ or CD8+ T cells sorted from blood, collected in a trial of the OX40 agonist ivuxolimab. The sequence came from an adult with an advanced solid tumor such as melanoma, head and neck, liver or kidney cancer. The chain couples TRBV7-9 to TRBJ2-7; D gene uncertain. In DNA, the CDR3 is TGTGCCAGCAGCTTAGCGAGTGCGCGATACGAGCAGTACTTC. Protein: CASSLASARYEQYF.